This TCR beta chain was identified in a study of cytomegalovirus exposure and HLA in healthy donors. In the PCR, 60 Vbeta and 13 Jbeta primers were used. Generated by immunoSEQ multiplex PCR, the TCRdb table keeps only in-frame clones and is missing some. The repertoire has 100,000 to 150,000 clones, around 82% of them found once; the top ten carry roughly a tenth. Germline CDR1 is SGHDT and CDR2 is YYEEEE. The V end lost 4 bases, the J end lost 2 bases, and 13 bases lay between the germline ends. The length of the CDR3 is 14 residues. This clone appeared a few times. The receptor's source is a young man in good health and CMV-seropositive. The chain couples TRBV5-6 to TRBJ2-7; TRBD2 is a possible D gene (6 bases). The specimen sequenced was PBMCs. CDR3 nucleotides: TGTGCCAGCAGCCGCGGGACTTACACCTACGAGCAGTACTTC. Residues: CASSRGTYTYEQYF.